These 5 T cell receptor beta chains originate from one sample sequenced in a study of blood T cell repertoires in COVID-19. Generated by immunoSEQ multiplex PCR, the TCRdb table keeps only in-frame clones and is missing some. The sample yields more than 100,000 clones, 71% seen once. Sequenced input: peripheral blood. The receptors stem from a human donor with acute or convalescent COVID-19. The donor label of this sample is uncertain.

This chain uses TRBV6-5 with TRBJ2-7; tentatively, D is TRBD1 (5 bases). The CDR3 totals 15 residues. Per the germline V gene, CDR1 is MNHEY and CDR2 is SVGAGI. V lost 7 bases to trimming and J lost 1 base, with 17 bases between them. The CDR3 bases are TGTGCCAGCATGGACATCGGAGAAGGGTCCTACGAGCAGTACTTC. Amino acids: CASMDIGEGSYEQYF.

The chain links TRBV7-2 to TRBJ2-5; the match to TRBD2 covers 8 bases. The CDR3 length is 13 residues. Trimming at V came to 3 bases and at J to 4 bases, leaving 1 base not matched to a gene. The V gene's germline CDR1 is SGHTA and CDR2 FQGNSA. CDR3 coding DNA: TGTGCCAGCAGCTTTGGACTAGCAGAGACCCAGTACTTC. Its protein product is CASSFGLAETQYF.

This clone was seen only once. V usage is TRBV6-5 and J usage is TRBJ1-1, with 7 nucleotides matching TRBD1. V dropped 5 bases and J dropped 3; count of bases not matched to a gene: 6. Germline assignment: CDR1 MNHEY and CDR2 SVGAGI. The CDR3 covers 14 residues. In nucleotides, the CDR3 is TGTGCCAGCAGTCGCAGGGGGGTCGACACTGAAGCTTTCTTT. This gives the protein CASSRRGVDTEAFF.

This sequence joins TRBV5-1 and TRBJ2-1; 10 bases agree with TRBD1. This CDR3 spans 14 amino acids. CDR1 is SGHRS and CDR2 is YFSETQ in the germline V gene. With 4 bases clipped from V and 8 bases from J, the junction kept 6 bases outside the gene matches. CDR3 region: CASSGGQGWDEQFF. The DNA for the CDR3 is TGCGCCAGCAGCGGGGGACAGGGGTGGGATGAGCAGTTCTTC.

The rearrangement joins TRBV7-9 to TRBJ1-2, with 9 bases identical to TRBD1. Germline CDR1 and CDR2: SEHNR and FQNEAQ (reference sequence). With V trimmed by 4 bases and J by 1 base, 7 bases remained unmatched. The CDR3 runs 16 residues. The CDR3 region has the DNA TGTGCCAGCAGCTCCCCGGGACAGGGAATTAACTATGGCTACACCTTC. This codes for CASSSPGQGINYGYTF.